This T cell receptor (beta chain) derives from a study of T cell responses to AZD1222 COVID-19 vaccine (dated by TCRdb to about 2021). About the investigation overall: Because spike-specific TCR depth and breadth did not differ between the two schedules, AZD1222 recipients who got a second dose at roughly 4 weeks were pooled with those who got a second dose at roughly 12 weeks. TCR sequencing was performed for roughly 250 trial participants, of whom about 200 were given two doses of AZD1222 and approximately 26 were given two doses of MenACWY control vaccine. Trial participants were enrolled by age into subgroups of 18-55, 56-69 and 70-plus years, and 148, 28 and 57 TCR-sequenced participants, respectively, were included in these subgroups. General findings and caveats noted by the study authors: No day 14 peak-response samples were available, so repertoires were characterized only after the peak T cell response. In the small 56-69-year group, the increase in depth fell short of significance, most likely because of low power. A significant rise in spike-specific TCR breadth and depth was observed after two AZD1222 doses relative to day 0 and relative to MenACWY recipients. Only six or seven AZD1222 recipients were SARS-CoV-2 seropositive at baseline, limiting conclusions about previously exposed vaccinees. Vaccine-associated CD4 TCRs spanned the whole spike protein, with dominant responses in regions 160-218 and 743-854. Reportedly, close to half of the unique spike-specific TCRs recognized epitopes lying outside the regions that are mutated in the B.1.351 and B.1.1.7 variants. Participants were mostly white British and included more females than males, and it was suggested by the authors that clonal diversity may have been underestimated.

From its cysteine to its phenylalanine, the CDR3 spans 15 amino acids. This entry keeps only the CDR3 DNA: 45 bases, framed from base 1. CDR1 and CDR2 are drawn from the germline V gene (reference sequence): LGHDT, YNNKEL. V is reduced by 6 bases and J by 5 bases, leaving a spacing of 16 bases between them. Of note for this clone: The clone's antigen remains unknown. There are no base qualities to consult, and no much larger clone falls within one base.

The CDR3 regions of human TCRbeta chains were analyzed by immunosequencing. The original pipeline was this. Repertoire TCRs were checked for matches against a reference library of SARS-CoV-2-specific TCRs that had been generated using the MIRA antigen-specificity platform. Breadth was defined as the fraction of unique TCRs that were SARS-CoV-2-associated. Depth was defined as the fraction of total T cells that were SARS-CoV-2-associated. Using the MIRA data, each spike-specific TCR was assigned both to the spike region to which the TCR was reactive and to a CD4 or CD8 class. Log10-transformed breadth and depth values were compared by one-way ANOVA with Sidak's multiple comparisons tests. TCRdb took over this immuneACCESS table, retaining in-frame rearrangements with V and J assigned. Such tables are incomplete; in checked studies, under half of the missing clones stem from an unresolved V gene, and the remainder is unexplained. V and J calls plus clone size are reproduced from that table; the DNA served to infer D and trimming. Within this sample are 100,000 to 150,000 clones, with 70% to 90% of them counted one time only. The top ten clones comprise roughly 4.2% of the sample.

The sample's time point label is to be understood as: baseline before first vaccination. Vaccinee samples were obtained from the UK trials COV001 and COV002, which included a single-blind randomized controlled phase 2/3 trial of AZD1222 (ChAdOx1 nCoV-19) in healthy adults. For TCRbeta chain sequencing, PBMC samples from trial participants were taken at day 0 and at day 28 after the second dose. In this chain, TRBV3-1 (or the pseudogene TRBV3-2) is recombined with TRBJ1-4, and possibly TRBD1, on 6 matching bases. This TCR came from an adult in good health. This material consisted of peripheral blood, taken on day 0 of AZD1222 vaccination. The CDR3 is CASRFSGAENEKLFF. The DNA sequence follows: TGTGCCAGCAGGTTCTCAGGGGCGGAAAATGAAAAACTGTTTTTT.